This is a list of T cell receptor beta chains from one sample in a study of immune cell composition in non-small cell lung cancer. Assay used: immunoSEQ multiplex PCR; TCRdb lists only in-frame clones, some missing. This sample has 4,000 to 5,000 clones, with around three quarters found just once. The sample was lung tumor tissue. All receptors derive from a human donor with non-small cell lung cancer. The conserved cysteine and the conserved F or W are not part of the CDR3 here. The order of the fields is J gene, V gene, CDR3 protein.

TRBJ1-2	TRBV7-2	ASSPDRGIGYGYT
TRBJ2-2	TRBV30	AWSMSGTNTGELF
TRBJ1-1	TRBV20-1	SAREGMTF
TRBJ2-1	TRBV6-5	ASTWASGRNEQF
TRBJ2-1	TRBV5-8	ASSPGTSGGNEQF
TRBJ2-3	TRBV6-5	ASSYSTGGNTDTQY
TRBJ2-3	TRBV18	ASSPLAGTLHTDTQY
TRBJ2-3	TRBV5-1	ASSSGTTTDTQY
TRBJ1-5	TRBV19	ASSNSPFSNQPQH
TRBJ1-2	TRBV6-5	ASSPPGTGDGYT
TRBJ1-2	TRBV29-1	SVGGVSNGYT
TRBJ1-2	TRBV28	ASSLSGSGYT
TRBJ2-3	TRBV28	ASTLGVSGTQY
TRBJ2-7	TRBV7-3	ASSLRGTGSEQY
TRBJ2-1	TRBV19	ATRERGGSGREQF
TRBJ1-4	TRBV30	AWSRLEGIDEKLF
TRBJ2-1	TRBV21-1	ASSNSIREQF
TRBJ1-5	TRBV28	ASSSGDRSNQPQH
TRBJ1-1	TRBV5-1	ASSLAGTGRAAF
TRBJ2-3	TRBV9	ASSSSGAGGQTDTQY
TRBJ2-7	TRBV4-3	ASSQGDNAYEQY
TRBJ2-2	TRBV27	ASSFGGAAGELF
TRBJ2-7	TRBV7-3	ASSLLAGVHEQY
TRBJ2-5	TRBV5-6	ASPRRRWGGGETQY
TRBJ2-7	TRBV20-1	SARAGYEQY
TRBJ2-5	TRBV28	ASSLTGWETQY
TRBJ1-1	TRBV29-1	SAMDRGDTEAF
TRBJ1-6	TRBV4-1	ASSQVPGGQNSPLH
TRBJ2-3	TRBV4-3	ASSQEPAQGASDTQY
TRBJ2-1	TRBV4-3	ASSQGLAKNDEQF
TRBJ2-1	TRBV6-1	ASRVLAGGYNEQF
TRBJ2-3	TRBV14	ASSQDSGVRNTQY
TRBJ2-7	TRBV30	AWSVGRGASYEQY
TRBJ1-1	TRBV7-9	ASSIELPNTEAF
TRBJ2-7	TRBV27	ASSTNPTYEQY
TRBJ1-1	TRBV2	ASSGQSEAF
TRBJ2-5	TRBV7-8	ASSPPGRGEETQY
TRBJ2-2	TRBV5-4	ASSPATRSGELF
TRBJ1-2	TRBV28	ASSLQGHYT
TRBJ2-7	TRBV18	ASSPVLTGAYEQY
TRBJ2-3	TRBV19	ASKRELTDTQY
TRBJ2-3	TRBV29-1	SVAAGDTQY
TRBJ2-3	TRBV25-1	ASSGLAGGGTDTQY
TRBJ2-7	TRBV4-2	ASSQEGPGQASYEQY
TRBJ1-3	TRBV7-6	ASSLSPGGGRNTIY
TRBJ1-1	TRBV4-3	ASSQGYRATEAF
TRBJ2-1	TRBV7-2	ASSTASGDSYNEQF
TRBJ2-3	TRBV10-3	AIRAAGKTDTQY
TRBJ2-5	TRBV29-1	SGAQTGSETQY
TRBJ1-3	TRBV6-5	ASKVQGISGNTIY
TRBJ1-5	TRBV4-2	ASSRSEGWDQPQH
TRBJ2-1	TRBV10-3	AIRGAGGRDEQF